This TCR beta chain was identified during a study of shared clonotypes between healthy human individuals. Regarding the study as a whole: At large depth, rarefaction still showed sorted-subset sequencing to be incomplete. Several donors held about 4.6% of naive CD4 clonotypes in common.

Of note for this clone: Its matching antigen is unknown.

The assay used deep level. Sequencing was performed with immunoSEQ multiplex PCR; in TCRdb, only in-frame clones are kept and a portion is missing. The data hold some 1 million clones, with 70% to 80% observed a single time. The CDR3 consists of 15 residues. The V and J ends lost 2 bases and 4 bases respectively, with 14 bases between them. Germline CDR1 SGHAT, CDR2 FQNNGV. Material for sequencing was memory CD4+ T cells sorted from blood. Subset reported: CD45RA-negative fraction. The chain combines TRBV11-2 with TRBJ2-5; perhaps D is TRBD1 or TRBD2 (6 bases each). The TCR was taken from a man younger than 30 in good health. The CDR3 nucleotides read TGTGCCAGCAGCTTATCTTGGGGGGCCCTAGAGACCCAGTACTTC. The encoded protein is CASSLSWGALETQYF. The full variable domain, completed using reference TRBV11-2 and TRBJ2-5, is EAGVAQSPRYKIIEKRQSVAFWCNPISGHATLYWYQQILGQGPKLLIQFQNNGVVDDSQLPKDRFSAERLKGVDSTLKIQPAKLEDSAVYLCASSLSWGALETQYFGPGTRLLVL.